These T cell receptor beta chains were read from a single sample in a study of cytomegalovirus exposure and HLA in healthy donors. Profiled with immunoSEQ multiplex PCR; TCRdb holds only in-frame clones, not every one. The sample lists approximately 200,000 clones; 70% to 90% were seen once. The sample taken for sequencing was PBMCs. The receptor source for this set is a human donor in good health. CDR3s include the opening cysteine and the closing phenylalanine or tryptophan. D genes are given only for firm matches. Rows may omit the clone size; those that give it use once, few, many or a size class.

TRBJ2-3,.,TRBD2,TRBV9,TGTGCCAGCAGACTCCGGCGGCGGGAGGGTTACACAGATACGCAGTATTTT,CASRLRRREGYTDTQYF
TRBJ1-5,.,TRBD1,TRBV4-3,TGCGCCAGCAGCCAAGATCTTCGGACAGGGGGTGTGACCCAGCATTTT,CASSQDLRTGGVTQHF
TRBJ2-5,.,TRBD2,TRBV9,TGTGCCGGAAGATCGGGACTAGCTATGGAGACCCAGTACTTC,CAGRSGLAMETQYF
TRBJ1-1,.,.,TRBV5-5,TGTGCCAGCAGCTCTTACAAGAACACTGAAGCTTTCTTT,CASSSYKNTEAFF
TRBJ2-1,.,.,TRBV19,TGTGCCAGTAGTGACATATATGAGCAGTTCTTC,CASSDIYEQFF
TRBJ1-1,.,TRBD1,TRBV19,TGTGCCAGTAGTCCCTGGACAGGACGAGGGACTGAAGCTTTCTTT,CASSPWTGRGTEAFF
TRBJ1-4,few,TRBD1,TRBV7-9,TGTGCCAGCAGCTGGGACAGGATAGGGGAAAAACTGTTTTTT,CASSWDRIGEKLFF
TRBJ2-1,.,TRBD1,TRBV7-9,TGTGCCAGCAGCTTAGCCTCCGGGACAGAGACGGATCGCAAGTTCTTC,CASSLASGTETDRKFF
TRBJ2-5,.,TRBD1,TRBV5-1,TGCGCCAGCAGCAAGGGACAGGTACAAGAGACCCAGTACTTC,CASSKGQVQETQYF
TRBJ2-7,.,TRBD2,TRBV5-1,TGCGCCAGCAGCTTTGCGGGGGAACCACCCTACGAGCAGTACTTC,CASSFAGEPPYEQYF
TRBJ2-1,.,TRBD2,TRBV30,TGTGCCTGGACCCTCTCCGGGGGGACCTTCGAAGAGCAGTTCTTC,CAWTLSGGTFEEQFF
TRBJ2-5,.,.,TRBV5-1,TGCGCCAGCAGCTCGGCCAGGGAGACCCAGTACTTC,CASSSARETQYF
TRBJ2-7,.,.,TRBV29-1,TGCAGCGTTGGAGGGGACCCCCTGGACTACGAGCAGTACTTC,CSVGGDPLDYEQYF
TRBJ2-7,.,.,TRBV30,TGTGCCTGGAGTCGGGGGTACTCCTACGAGCAGTACTTC,CAWSRGYSYEQYF
TRBJ2-3,.,TRBD1,TRBV29-1,TGCAGCGTGGGGCAGACAGGGTATAATACGCAGTATTTT,CSVGQTGYNTQYF
TRBJ2-1,.,TRBD2,TRBV19,TGTGCCAGTAGTATTTCAGCGGGACCCCCGTTCTTC,CASSISAGPPFF
TRBJ2-3,once,TRBD2,TRBV19,TGTGCCAGTAGTATGAGACTAGCGGGATTAGCAGATACGCAGTATTTT,CASSMRLAGLADTQYF
TRBJ1-2,.,TRBD1,TRBV5-1,TGCGCCAGCAGCTTGGGTACAGGGGTCGGCTATGGCTACACCTTC,CASSLGTGVGYGYTF
TRBJ1-5,.,TRBD1,TRBV4-1,TGCGCCAGCAGCCATGTTACAGGGGATGCAGGCCAGCCCCAGCATTTT,CASSHVTGDAGQPQHF
TRBJ1-1,.,TRBD1,TRBV30,TGTGCCTGGGGACAGGGGGCGCTGAACACTGAAGCTTTCTTT,CAWGQGALNTEAFF
TRBJ2-5,once,TRBD2,TRBV7-9,TGTGCCAGCAGCTTAGAAAGACTAGCGGGAGGAGAGACCCAGTACTTC,CASSLERLAGGETQYF
TRBJ1-1,.,.,TRBV6-6,TGTGCCAGCAGGCTGACAGGACAGAACACTGAAGCTTTCTTT,CASRLTGQNTEAFF
TRBJ2-1,.,.,TRBV9,TGTGCCAGCAGCGACCCACTAGCGACGAGGGGGAATGAGCAGTTCTTC,CASSDPLATRGNEQFF